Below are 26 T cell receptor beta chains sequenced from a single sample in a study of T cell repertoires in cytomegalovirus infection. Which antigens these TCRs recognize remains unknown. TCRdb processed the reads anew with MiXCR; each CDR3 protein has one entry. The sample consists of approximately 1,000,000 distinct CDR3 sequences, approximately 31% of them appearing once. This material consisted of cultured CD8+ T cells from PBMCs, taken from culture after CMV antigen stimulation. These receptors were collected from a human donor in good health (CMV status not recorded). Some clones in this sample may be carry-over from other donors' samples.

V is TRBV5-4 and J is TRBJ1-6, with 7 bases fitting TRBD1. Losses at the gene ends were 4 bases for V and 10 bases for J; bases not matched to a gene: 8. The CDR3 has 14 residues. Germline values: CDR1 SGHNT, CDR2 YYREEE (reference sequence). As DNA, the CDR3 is TGTGCCAGCAGCCTACCGACAGGGAGATCACCCCTCCACTTT. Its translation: CASSLPTGRSPLHF.

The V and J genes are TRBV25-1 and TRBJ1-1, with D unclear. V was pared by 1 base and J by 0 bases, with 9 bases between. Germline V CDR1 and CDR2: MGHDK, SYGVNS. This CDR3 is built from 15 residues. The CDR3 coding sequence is TGTGCCAGCAGTGAATCAGTCAGGATGAACACTGAAGCTTTCTTT. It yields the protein CASSESVRMNTEAFF.

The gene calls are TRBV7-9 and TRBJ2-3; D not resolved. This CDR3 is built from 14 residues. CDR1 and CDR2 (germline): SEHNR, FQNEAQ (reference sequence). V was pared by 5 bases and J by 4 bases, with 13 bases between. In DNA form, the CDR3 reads TGTGCCAGCAGCCTAACGACCTTGGCAGATACGCAGTATTTT. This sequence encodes CASSLTTLADTQYF.

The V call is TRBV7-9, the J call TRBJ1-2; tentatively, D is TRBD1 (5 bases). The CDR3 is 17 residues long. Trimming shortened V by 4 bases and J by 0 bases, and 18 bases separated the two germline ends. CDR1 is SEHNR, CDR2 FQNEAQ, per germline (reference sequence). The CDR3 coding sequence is TGTGCCAGCAGCTCCCCGCCAGGGAGGGGAACTAACTATGGCTACACCTTC. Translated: CASSSPPGRGTNYGYTF.

CDR3 coding DNA: TGTGCCAGTACGGGACAGGGGCCCGGTGGCTACACCTTC. This encodes CASTGQGPGGYTF. The chain combines TRBV19 with TRBJ1-2, with 10 bases aligning to TRBD1. Per the germline V gene, CDR1 is LNHDA and CDR2 is SQIVND (reference sequence). V lost 7 bases and J lost 7; bases outside the gene matches: 6. CDR3 length: 13 amino acids.

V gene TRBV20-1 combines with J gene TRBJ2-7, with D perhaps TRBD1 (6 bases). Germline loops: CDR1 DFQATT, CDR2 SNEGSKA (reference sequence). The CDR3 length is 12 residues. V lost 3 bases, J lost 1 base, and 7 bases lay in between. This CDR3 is CSASGQSYEQYV. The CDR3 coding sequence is TGCAGTGCTAGCGGACAGTCCTACGAGCAGTACGTC.

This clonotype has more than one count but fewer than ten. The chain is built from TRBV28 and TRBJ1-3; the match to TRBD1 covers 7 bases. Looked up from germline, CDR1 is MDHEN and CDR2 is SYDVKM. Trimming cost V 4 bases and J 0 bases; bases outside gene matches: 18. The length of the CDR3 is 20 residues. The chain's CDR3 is CASSSPFTPRDRGSGNTIYF. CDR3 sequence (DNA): TGTGCCAGCAGTTCCCCGTTTACGCCAAGGGACAGAGGCTCTGGAAACACCATATATTTT.

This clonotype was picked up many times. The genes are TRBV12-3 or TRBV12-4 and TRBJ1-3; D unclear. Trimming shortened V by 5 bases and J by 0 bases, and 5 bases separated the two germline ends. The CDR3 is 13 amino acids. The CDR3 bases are TGTGCCAGCAGTGACGGCTCTGGAAACACCATATATTTT. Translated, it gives CASSDGSGNTIYF.

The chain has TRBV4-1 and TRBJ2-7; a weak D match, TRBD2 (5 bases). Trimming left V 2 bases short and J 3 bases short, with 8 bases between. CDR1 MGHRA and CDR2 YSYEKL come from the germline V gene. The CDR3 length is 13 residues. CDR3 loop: CASSQRENYEQYF. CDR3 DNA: TGCGCCAGCAGCCAAAGGGAGAACTACGAGCAGTACTTC.

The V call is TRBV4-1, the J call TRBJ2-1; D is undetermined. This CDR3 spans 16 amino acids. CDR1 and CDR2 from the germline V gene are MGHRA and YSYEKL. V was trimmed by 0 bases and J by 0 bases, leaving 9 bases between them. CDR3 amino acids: CASSQEGHRSYNEQFF. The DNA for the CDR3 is TGCGCCAGCAGCCAAGAAGGGCACCGCTCCTACAATGAGCAGTTCTTC.

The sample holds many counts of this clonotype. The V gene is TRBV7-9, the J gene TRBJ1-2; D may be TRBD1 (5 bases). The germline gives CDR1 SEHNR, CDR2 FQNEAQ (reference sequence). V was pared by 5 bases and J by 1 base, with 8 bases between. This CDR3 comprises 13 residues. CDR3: CASSQQVNYGYTF. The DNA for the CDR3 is TGTGCCAGCAGCCAACAGGTTAACTATGGCTACACCTTC.

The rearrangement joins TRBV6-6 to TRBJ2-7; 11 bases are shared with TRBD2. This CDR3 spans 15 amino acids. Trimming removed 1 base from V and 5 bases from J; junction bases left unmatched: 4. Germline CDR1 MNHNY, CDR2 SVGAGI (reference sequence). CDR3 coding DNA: TGTGCCAGCAGTTACTTTAGCGGGGGGGCGAACGAGCAGTACTTC. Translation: CASSYFSGGANEQYF.

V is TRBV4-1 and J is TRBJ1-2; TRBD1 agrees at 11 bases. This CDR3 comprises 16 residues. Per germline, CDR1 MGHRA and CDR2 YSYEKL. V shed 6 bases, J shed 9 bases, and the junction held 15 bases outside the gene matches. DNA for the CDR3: TGCGCCAGCAGATCAGTAGGGACAGGGGGGCAATTAAGCTACACCTTC. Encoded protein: CASRSVGTGGQLSYTF.

CDR3 nucleotides: TGTGCCAGCAGTTTATACCGGACAGGGGCGGATGGCTACACCTTC. It codes for CASSLYRTGADGYTF. This chain connects TRBV6-2 or TRBV6-3 to TRBJ1-2; 9 bases map to TRBD1. V lost 4 bases to trimming and J lost 6 bases; unmatched junction nucleotides: 9. Germline loops: CDR1 MNHEY, CDR2 SVGEGT. CDR3 length equals 15 residues.

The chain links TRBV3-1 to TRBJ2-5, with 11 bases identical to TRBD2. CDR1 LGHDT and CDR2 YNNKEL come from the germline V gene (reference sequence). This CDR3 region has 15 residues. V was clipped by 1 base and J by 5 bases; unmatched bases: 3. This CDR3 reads CASSQGTSGGETQYF. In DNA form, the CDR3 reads TGTGCCAGCAGCCAAGGCACTAGCGGGGGTGAGACCCAGTACTTC.

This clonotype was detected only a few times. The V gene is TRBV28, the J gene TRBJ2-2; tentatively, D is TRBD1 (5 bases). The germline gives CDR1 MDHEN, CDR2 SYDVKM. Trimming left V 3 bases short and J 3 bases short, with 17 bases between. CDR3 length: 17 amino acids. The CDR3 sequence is CASSFLRTGAYTGELFF. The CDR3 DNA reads TGTGCCAGCAGTTTTCTTCGCACAGGAGCATACACCGGGGAGCTGTTTTTT.

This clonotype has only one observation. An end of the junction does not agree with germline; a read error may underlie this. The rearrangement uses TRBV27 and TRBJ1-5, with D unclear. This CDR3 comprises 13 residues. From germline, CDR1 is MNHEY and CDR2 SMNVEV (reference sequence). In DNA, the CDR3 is TGTGCCAACAGTTTATCTGGTAATCAGCCCCAGCATTTT. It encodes CANSLSGNQPQHF.

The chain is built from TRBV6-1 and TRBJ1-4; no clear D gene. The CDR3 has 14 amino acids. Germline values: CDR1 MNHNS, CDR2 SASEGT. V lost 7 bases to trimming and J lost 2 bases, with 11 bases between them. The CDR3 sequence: CASTEAFTNEKLFF. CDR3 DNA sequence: TGTGCCAGCACGGAGGCCTTCACTAATGAAAAACTGTTTTTT.

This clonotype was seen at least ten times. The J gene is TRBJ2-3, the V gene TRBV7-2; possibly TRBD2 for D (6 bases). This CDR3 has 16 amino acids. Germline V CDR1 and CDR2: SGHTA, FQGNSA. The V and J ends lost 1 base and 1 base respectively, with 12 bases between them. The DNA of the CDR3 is TGTGCCAGCAGCTTAGACCACGGGACTGGCACAGATACGCAGTATTTT. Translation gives CASSLDHGTGTDTQYF.

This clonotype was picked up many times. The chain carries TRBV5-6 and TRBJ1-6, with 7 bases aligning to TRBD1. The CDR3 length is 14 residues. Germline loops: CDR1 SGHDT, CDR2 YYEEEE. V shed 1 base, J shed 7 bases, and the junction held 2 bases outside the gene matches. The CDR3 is CASSLSRGNSPLHF. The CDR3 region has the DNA TGTGCCAGCAGCTTGAGCAGGGGGAATTCACCCCTCCACTTT.

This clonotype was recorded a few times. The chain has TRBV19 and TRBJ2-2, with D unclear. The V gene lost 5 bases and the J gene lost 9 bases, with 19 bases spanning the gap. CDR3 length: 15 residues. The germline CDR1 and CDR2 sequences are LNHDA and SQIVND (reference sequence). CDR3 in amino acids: CASSPRPVVDRELFF. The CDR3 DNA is TGTGCCAGTAGTCCCCGGCCTGTCGTTGACCGGGAGCTGTTTTTT. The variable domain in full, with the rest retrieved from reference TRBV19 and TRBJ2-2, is DGGITQSPKYLFRKEGQNVTLSCEQNLNHDAMYWYRQDPGQGLRLIYYSQIVNDFQKGDIAEGYSVSREKKESFPLTVTSAQKNPTAFYLCASSPRPVVDRELFFGEGSRLTVL.

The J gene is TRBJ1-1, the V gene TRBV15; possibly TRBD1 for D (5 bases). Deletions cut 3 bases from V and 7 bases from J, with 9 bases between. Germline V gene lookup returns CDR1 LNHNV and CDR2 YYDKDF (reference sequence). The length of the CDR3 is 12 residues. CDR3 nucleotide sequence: TGTGCCACCAGCAGGACGGGGGTTGAAGCTTTCTTT. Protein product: CATSRTGVEAFF.

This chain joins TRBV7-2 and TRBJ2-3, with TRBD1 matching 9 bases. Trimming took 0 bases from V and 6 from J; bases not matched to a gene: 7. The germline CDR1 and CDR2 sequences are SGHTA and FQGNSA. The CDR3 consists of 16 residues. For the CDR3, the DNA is TGTGCCAGCAGCTTAGCAGATGGGACAGGGAGGGATACGCAGTATTTT. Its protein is CASSLADGTGRDTQYF.

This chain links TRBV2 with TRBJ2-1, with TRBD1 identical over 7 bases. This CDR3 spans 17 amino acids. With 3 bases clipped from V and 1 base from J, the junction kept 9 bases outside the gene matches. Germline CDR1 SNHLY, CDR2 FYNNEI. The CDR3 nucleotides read TGTGCCAGCAGTGACCCCACCGGGACAGCTTCCTACAATGAGCAGTTCTTC. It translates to CASSDPTGTASYNEQFF.

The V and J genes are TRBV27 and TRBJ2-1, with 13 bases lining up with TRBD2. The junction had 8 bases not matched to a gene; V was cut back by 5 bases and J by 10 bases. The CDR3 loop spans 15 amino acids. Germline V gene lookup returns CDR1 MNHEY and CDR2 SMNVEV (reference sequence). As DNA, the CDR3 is TGTGCCAGCAGTCAAACTAGCGGGGGGGGATTGGAGCAGTTCTTC. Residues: CASSQTSGGGLEQFF.

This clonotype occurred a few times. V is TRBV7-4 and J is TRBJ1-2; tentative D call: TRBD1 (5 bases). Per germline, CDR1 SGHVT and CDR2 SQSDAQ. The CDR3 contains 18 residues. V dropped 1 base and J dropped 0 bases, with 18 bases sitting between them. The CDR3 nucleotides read TGTGCCAGCAGCTTAGGAACAGGCGCAGACTTAGCTAACTATGGCTACACCTTC. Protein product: CASSLGTGADLANYGYTF. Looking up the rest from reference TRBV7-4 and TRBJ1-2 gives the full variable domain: GAGVSQSPRYKVAKRGRDVALRCDSISGHVTLYWYRQTLGQGSEVLTYSQSDAQRDKSGRPSGRFSAERPERSVSTLKIQRTEQGDSAVYLCASSLGTGADLANYGYTFGSGTRLTVV.